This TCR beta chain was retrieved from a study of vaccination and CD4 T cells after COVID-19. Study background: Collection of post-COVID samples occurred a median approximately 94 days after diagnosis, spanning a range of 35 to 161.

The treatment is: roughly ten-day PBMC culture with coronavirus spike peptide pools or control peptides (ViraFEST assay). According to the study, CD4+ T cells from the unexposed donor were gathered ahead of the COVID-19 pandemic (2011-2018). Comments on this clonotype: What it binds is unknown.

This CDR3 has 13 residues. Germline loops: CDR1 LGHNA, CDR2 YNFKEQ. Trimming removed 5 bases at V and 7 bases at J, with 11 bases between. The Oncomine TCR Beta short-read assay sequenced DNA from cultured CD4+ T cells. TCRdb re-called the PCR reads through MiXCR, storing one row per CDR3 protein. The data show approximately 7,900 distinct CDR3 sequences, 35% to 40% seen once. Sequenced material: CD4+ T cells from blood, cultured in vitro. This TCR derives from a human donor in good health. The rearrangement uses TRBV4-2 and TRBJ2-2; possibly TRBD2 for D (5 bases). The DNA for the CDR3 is TGTGCCAGCAGCGGACGGGGTGGCGGGGAGCTGTTTTTT. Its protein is CASSGRGGGELFF.